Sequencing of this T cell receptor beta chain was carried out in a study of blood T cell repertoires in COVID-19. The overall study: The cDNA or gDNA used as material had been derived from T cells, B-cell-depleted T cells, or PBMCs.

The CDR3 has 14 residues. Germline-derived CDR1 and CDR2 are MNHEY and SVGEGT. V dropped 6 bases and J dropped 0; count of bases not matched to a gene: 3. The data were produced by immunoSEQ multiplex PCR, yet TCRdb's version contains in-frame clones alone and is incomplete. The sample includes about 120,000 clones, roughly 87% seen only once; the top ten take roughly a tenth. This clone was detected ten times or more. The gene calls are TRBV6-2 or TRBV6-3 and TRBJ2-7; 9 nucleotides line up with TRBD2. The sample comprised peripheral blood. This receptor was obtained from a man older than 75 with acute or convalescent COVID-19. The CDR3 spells CASSQREVSYEQYF. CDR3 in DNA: TGTGCCAGCAGCCAGCGGGAGGTCTCCTACGAGCAGTACTTC.